This is a list of T cell receptor beta chains from one sample in a study of OX40 agonist ivuxolimab in advanced cancers. Here immunoSEQ multiplex PCR was the method, and the copy in TCRdb shows in-frame clones only, minus some. The sample has about 79,000 clones, approximately 85% seen once. Here the sequenced sample was CD4+ or CD8+ T cells sorted from blood, taken in a trial of the OX40 agonist ivuxolimab. The receptors originated from an adult with an advanced solid tumor such as melanoma, head and neck, liver or kidney cancer. Both conserved end residues are part of each CDR3. A D gene is named only where the DNA matches it firmly.

CDR3 protein | J gene | D gene | V gene
CASSTGTSSPRYEQYF | TRBJ2-7 | TRBD2 | TRBV28
CASSLGDGIQETQYF | TRBJ2-5 | - | TRBV5-1
CASSVEAGGGYEQYF | TRBJ2-7 | TRBD1 | TRBV9
CASSQGGTGGDYGYTF | TRBJ1-2 | TRBD1 | TRBV4-1
CASYSTAPGLDYEQYF | TRBJ2-7 | - | TRBV10-1
CASSVDLRGEQYF | TRBJ2-7 | - | TRBV6-1
CASTQIETAYGYTF | TRBJ1-2 | - | TRBV7-9
CASSSQGRGNQPQHF | TRBJ1-5 | - | TRBV19
CASSSQSGGPSYEQYF | TRBJ2-7 | TRBD2 | TRBV5-1
CASREGGGETQYF | TRBJ2-5 | TRBD1 | TRBV19
CASSVGLVPNEKLFF | TRBJ1-4 | - | TRBV9
CAWSGDTASYEQYF | - | - | TRBV30
CASSPGLAGGMGEQFF | TRBJ2-1 | TRBD2 | TRBV18
CASSQDTAQETQYF | TRBJ2-5 | - | TRBV4-2
CASSDRSSGKLFF | TRBJ1-4 | - | TRBV6-1
CASSQYQGAREAFF | TRBJ1-1 | TRBD1 | TRBV27
CASSPGGVDTQYF | TRBJ2-3 | - | TRBV7-9
CARSFGLAGAPQETQYF | TRBJ2-5 | TRBD2 | TRBV5-3
CASSPRARRYEQYF | TRBJ2-7 | - | TRBV7-2
CASSLEVFGQRGNTIYF | TRBJ1-3 | - | TRBV5-1
CASSPLGGLEQYF | TRBJ2-7 | - | TRBV9
CASSITGGDDTGELFF | TRBJ2-2 | TRBD1 | TRBV5-1
CASSLLTGEYTEAFF | TRBJ1-1 | TRBD1 | TRBV5-4
CASRTKVTEAFF | TRBJ1-1 | - | TRBV28
CASSVQGYGNTIYF | TRBJ1-3 | - | TRBV5-1
CASARSGANVLTF | TRBJ2-6 | - | TRBV13
CASSRDITGELFF | TRBJ2-2 | - | TRBV5-1
CASSQPTTANTEAFF | TRBJ1-1 | - | TRBV4-1
CASSSLGTSINEQFF | TRBJ2-1 | TRBD2 | TRBV5-1